Each of the 29 T cell receptor beta chains below was sequenced from the same sample in a study of cytomegalovirus exposure and HLA in healthy donors. Profiling relied on immunoSEQ multiplex PCR, and the TCRdb table lists in-frame clones only, not all of them. The table has more than 100,000 clones, more than 75% seen once. Material: PBMCs. The origin of the receptors is a woman under 30 in good health and CMV-seropositive.

The chain carries TRBV6-1 and TRBJ1-2; perhaps TRBD1 as D (6 bases). Per the germline V gene, CDR1 is MNHNS and CDR2 is SASEGT. The CDR3 consists of 15 residues. Trimming took 4 bases from V and 4 from J, leaving 16 bases between them. The CDR3 here is CASSAAGGALYGYTF. As DNA, the CDR3 is TGTGCCAGCAGTGCTGCTGGGGGCGCACTCTATGGCTACACCTTC.

The chain uses TRBV9 and TRBJ2-3, with TRBD1 as a possible D gene (6 bases). V lost 4 bases and J lost 1, with 16 bases in between. Per the germline V gene, CDR1 is SGDLS and CDR2 is YYNGEE. The CDR3 loop spans 16 amino acids. CDR3 sequence reads: CASSLPLTGGTDTQYF. The CDR3 DNA reads TGTGCCAGCAGCTTACCCTTGACAGGAGGCACAGATACGCAGTATTTT.

The CDR3 reads CASSLYGRGTSEQFF. DNA for the CDR3: TGTGCCAGCAGCTTATACGGTAGGGGCACGAGTGAGCAGTTCTTC. V gene TRBV7-9 combines with J gene TRBJ2-1; D is possibly TRBD1 (5 bases). Germline CDR1 and CDR2: SEHNR and FQNEAQ (reference sequence). Trimming removed 2 bases from V and 9 bases from J, with 17 bases in between. The CDR3 spans 15 residues.

In DNA, the CDR3 is TGCGCCAGCTTCCGGGACAGGGGCGAGAACACTGAAGCTTTCTTT. Its protein is CASFRDRGENTEAFF. This sequence joins TRBV10-1 and TRBJ1-1, with 10 bases matching TRBD1. V lost 8 bases to trimming and J lost 1 base; unmatched junction nucleotides: 7. The germline V gene has CDR1 WNHNN and CDR2 SYGVQD (reference sequence). The CDR3 consists of 15 residues.

This chain connects TRBV19 to TRBJ2-3; 15 bases match TRBD2. Germline V gene data show CDR1 as LNHDA and CDR2 as SQIVND (reference sequence). The trim removed 10 bases at V and 5 bases at J, leaving 13 bases unmatched. The CDR3 covers 17 residues. The CDR3 region has the DNA TGTGCCACCCGTCCCGGGACTAGCGGGAGGTACAAAGATACGCAGTATTTT. Translated, it gives CATRPGTSGRYKDTQYF.

This clone came up once. This chain links TRBV7-2 with TRBJ2-7; D perhaps matches TRBD2 (6 bases). V lost 1 base, J lost 3 bases, and 10 bases lay in between. Per germline, CDR1 SGHTA and CDR2 FQGNSA. The CDR3 runs 14 residues. The CDR3 sequence is CASSLVGTVYEQYF. The CDR3 DNA sequence: TGTGCCAGCAGCTTAGTGGGGACTGTCTACGAGCAGTACTTC.

This clone was recorded a few times. The V and J genes are TRBV14 and TRBJ2-7, with 10 bases fitting TRBD1. The CDR3 loop spans 17 amino acids. CDR1 is SGHDN and CDR2 is FVKESK in the germline V gene. V was pared by 0 bases and J by 5 bases, with 10 bases of the junction left unmatched. CDR3 residues: CASSQDYPGTGEDEQYF. For the CDR3, the DNA is TGTGCCAGCAGCCAAGATTATCCTGGGACAGGGGAAGACGAGCAGTACTTC.

J is TRBJ1-2 and V is TRBV5-1; D call uncertain. V lost 5 bases to trimming and J lost 6 bases, with 14 bases between them. Germline V lookup: CDR1 SGHRS, CDR2 YFSETQ. This CDR3 has 13 amino acids. This CDR3 is CASRETGSDGYTF. The DNA for the CDR3 is TGCGCCAGCAGAGAGACGGGATCGGATGGCTACACCTTC.

The chain combines TRBV19 with TRBJ2-1; D is ambiguous. Trimming cost V 4 bases and J 3 bases, with 7 bases left between them. CDR3 length: 13 amino acids. Per germline, CDR1 LNHDA and CDR2 SQIVND (reference sequence). CDR3 in amino acids: CASSTSVYNEQFF. As DNA, the CDR3 is TGTGCCAGTAGTACCAGCGTCTACAATGAGCAGTTCTTC. Using reference TRBV19 and TRBJ2-1 for the parts outside the CDR3, the full variable domain is DGGITQSPKYLFRKEGQNVTLSCEQNLNHDAMYWYRQDPGQGLRLIYYSQIVNDFQKGDIAEGYSVSREKKESFPLTVTSAQKNPTAFYLCASSTSVYNEQFFGPGTRLTVL.

In DNA form, the CDR3 reads TGTGCCAGCACTCTGACACATTCCCTGAACACTGAAGCTTTCTTT. Protein sequence: CASTLTHSLNTEAFF. The rearrangement uses TRBV2 and TRBJ1-1; no clear D gene. The germline V and J ends were trimmed by 7 bases and 0 bases, with 15 bases remaining between them. Germline lookup yields CDR1 SNHLY and CDR2 FYNNEI. This CDR3 region has 15 residues.

The V call is TRBV9, the J call TRBJ2-2; 7 bases match TRBD1. Germline loops: CDR1 SGDLS, CDR2 YYNGEE. The trim removed 3 bases at V and 3 bases at J, leaving 5 bases unmatched. This CDR3 contains 15 residues. The CDR3 sequence is CASSDTGAYTGELFF. The DNA of the CDR3 is TGTGCCAGCAGCGATACAGGGGCCTACACCGGGGAGCTGTTTTTT. Full variable domain (outside the CDR3, taken from reference TRBV9 and TRBJ2-2): DSGVTQTPKHLITATGQRVTLRCSPRSGDLSVYWYQQSLDQGLQFLIQYYNGEERAKGNILERFSAQQFPDLHSELNLSSLELGDSALYFCASSDTGAYTGELFFGEGSRLTVL.

This clone has a handful of counts. The chain couples TRBV7-9 to TRBJ1-2; possibly TRBD1 for D (5 bases). Germline assignment: CDR1 SEHNR and CDR2 FQNEAQ (reference sequence). The CDR3 extends over 14 amino acids. Trimming removed 0 bases at V and 6 bases at J, with 11 bases between. The DNA of the CDR3 is TGTGCCAGCAGCTTAGCAGTGGGGCCTCATGGCTACACCTTC. Its translation is CASSLAVGPHGYTF.

V and J are TRBV11-1 and TRBJ1-2, with D perhaps matching TRBD1 (6 bases). The V end was cut by 6 bases, the J end by 4 bases, with 9 bases between. In germline, CDR1 is SGHAT, CDR2 FQDESV (reference sequence). There are 12 residues in the CDR3. DNA for the CDR3: TGTGCCAGCAGTCGCAGGGGCTATGGCTACACCTTC. Protein sequence: CASSRRGYGYTF. Filled out from reference TRBV11-1 and TRBJ1-2, the complete variable domain reads EAEVAQSPRYKITEKSQAVAFWCDPISGHATLYWYRQILGQGPELLVQFQDESVVDDSQLPKDRFSAERLKGVDSTLKIQPAELGDSAMYLCASSRRGYGYTFGSGTRLTVV.

The J gene is TRBJ2-1, the V gene TRBV27, with D tentatively TRBD1 (6 bases). The CDR3 sequence is 18 residues long. Germline V gene lookup returns CDR1 MNHEY and CDR2 SMNVEV (reference sequence). Trimming pared 3 bases from V and 0 bases from J, leaving 18 bases between. DNA of the CDR3: TGTGCCAGCAGTTTCCGGACTCCAGGGGTGAGCTCCTACAATGAGCAGTTCTTC. Translation: CASSFRTPGVSSYNEQFF.

This clone was counted between two and nine times. The rearrangement uses TRBV7-9 and TRBJ1-5, with 7 bases matching TRBD1. The ends lost 5 bases at V and 8 bases at J; junction bases unmatched: 9. There are 14 residues in the CDR3. Germline lookup yields CDR1 SEHNR and CDR2 FQNEAQ (reference sequence). The CDR3 nucleotides are TGTGCCAGCAGCGGAAATACAGGGGAAAAGCCCCAGCATTTT. The encoded protein is CASSGNTGEKPQHF.

This clone was picked up a small number of times. This chain uses TRBV5-1 with TRBJ1-2; 7 positions match TRBD1. Germline V lookup: CDR1 SGHRS, CDR2 YFSETQ. The ends lost 3 bases at V and 7 bases at J; junction bases unmatched: 12. The CDR3 contains 15 residues. The CDR3 here is CASSWGLTGSSGYTF. As DNA, the CDR3 is TGCGCCAGCAGCTGGGGATTGACAGGGAGTTCTGGCTACACCTTC.

CDR3 protein: CSVGRPRSTDTQYF. CDR3 bases: TGCAGCGTAGGGAGGCCCCGGAGCACAGATACGCAGTATTTT. This chain joins TRBV29-1 and TRBJ2-3; weak D call: TRBD2 (6 bases). The V gene's germline CDR1 is SQVTM and CDR2 ANQGSEA. The CDR3 has 14 amino acids. Between the trimmed V and J ends, which lost 6 bases and 0 bases, there was a span of 13 bases.

This chain joins TRBV7-9 and TRBJ2-5, with 10 bases matching TRBD2. Germline loops: CDR1 SEHNR, CDR2 FQNEAQ (reference sequence). V lost 2 bases, J lost 1 base, and 1 base stayed unmatched. CDR3 length: 15 amino acids. Here the CDR3 DNA reads TGTGCCAGCAGCTTATGGACTAGCGGCCAAGAGACCCAGTACTTC. Encoded protein: CASSLWTSGQETQYF.

V is TRBV5-6 and J is TRBJ2-1; 9 bases map to TRBD2. V lost 6 bases, J lost 15 bases, and 19 bases stayed unmatched. The CDR3 is 15 amino acids. Looked up from germline, CDR1 is SGHDT and CDR2 is YYEEEE. Here the CDR3 reads CASTLKGTSGFTPFF. CDR3 DNA sequence: TGTGCCAGCACCTTAAAGGGAACTAGCGGGTTCACGCCGTTCTTC.

The V and J genes are TRBV18 and TRBJ2-6; TRBD2 is a possible D gene (7 bases). Germline V gives CDR1 KGHSH, CDR2 LQKENI. This CDR3 has 16 residues. V lost 0 bases, J lost 4 bases, and 10 bases lay in between. The CDR3 region has the DNA TGTGCCAGCTCACCACCGCGGGGGCGCGGGGCCAACGTCCTGACTTTC. Its translation is CASSPPRGRGANVLTF.

This chain connects TRBV5-1 to TRBJ1-5, with D possibly TRBD1 on 6 matching bases. This CDR3 has 14 residues. V lost 3 bases and J lost 0, with 7 bases in between. CDR1 and CDR2 from the germline V gene are SGHRS and YFSETQ. In DNA, the CDR3 is TGCGCCAGCAGCTCGGACAGTAGCAATCAGCCCCAGCATTTT. Translated: CASSSDSSNQPQHF.

V is TRBV6-5 and J is TRBJ1-3; 10 bases fit TRBD1. Germline-derived CDR1 and CDR2 are MNHEY and SVGAGI. V shed 0 bases and J 4 bases; nucleotides not matched to a gene: 3. The CDR3 totals 16 residues. CDR3 loop: CASSYSGTGAGNTIYF. The CDR3 nucleotides read TGTGCCAGCAGTTACTCGGGGACAGGGGCAGGAAACACCATATATTTT.

The genes are TRBV5-1 and TRBJ2-3; no firm D call. Germline assignment: CDR1 SGHRS and CDR2 YFSETQ. The CDR3 runs 15 residues. V lost 0 bases, J lost 0 bases, and 8 bases lay in between. The chain's CDR3 is CASSLVPTSTDTQYF. In DNA form, the CDR3 reads TGCGCCAGCAGCTTGGTGCCAACTAGCACAGATACGCAGTATTTT.

V and J are TRBV18 and TRBJ1-2; 7 positions agree with TRBD1. In germline, CDR1 is KGHSH, CDR2 LQKENI. J was trimmed by 2 bases and V by 5 bases; bases with no gene match: 14. The CDR3 contains 17 residues. CDR3: CASSTYTGRDRNYGYTF. The CDR3, as DNA: TGTGCCAGCTCAACCTACACCGGCCGGGACAGAAACTATGGCTACACCTTC.

This chain uses TRBV30 with TRBJ1-5; D remains ambiguous. The CDR3 runs to 17 residues. V dropped 5 bases and J dropped 1 base, with 21 bases sitting between them. CDR1 is GTSNPN and CDR2 is SVGIG in the germline V gene (reference sequence). This CDR3 reads CAWCPSGLVGSNQPQHF. The CDR3 nucleotides are TGTGCCTGGTGCCCCTCCGGGTTGGTCGGGAGCAATCAGCCCCAGCATTTT.

This clone was seen once. The junction departs from the called germline gene at one end, perhaps through a read error. The chain couples TRBV7-2 to TRBJ2-7; D perhaps matches TRBD2 (7 bases). Germline V gene sequence: CDR1 SGHTA, CDR2 FQGNSA. The CDR3 loop spans 16 amino acids. CDR3 nucleotides: TGTGCCAGCAGCCCCGTGGGAGGGGGGAACTCCAACGAGCAGTACTTC. Translation gives CASSPVGGGNSNEQYF.

The chain is built from TRBV10-3 and TRBJ1-5; no clear D. The ends were cut back, 8 bases at V and 1 base at J, with 15 bases in the middle. The germline CDR1 and CDR2 sequences are ENHRY and SYGVKD. CDR3 length equals 15 residues. Here the CDR3 DNA reads TGTGCCATCGGCCCTGGGAGGGAAAGCAATCAGCCCCAGCATTTT. This codes for CAIGPGRESNQPQHF.

The chain couples TRBV2 to TRBJ2-5; 7 bases align to TRBD1. The junction had 2 bases not matched to a gene; V was cut back by 8 bases and J by 2 bases. This CDR3 region has 12 residues. Germline CDR1 SNHLY, CDR2 FYNNEI. The chain's CDR3 is CASSDRQETQYF. As DNA, the CDR3 is TGTGCCAGCTCGGACAGGCAAGAGACCCAGTACTTC.

This chain links TRBV7-3 with TRBJ1-1, with D perhaps TRBD1 (5 bases). In germline, CDR1 is SGHTA, CDR2 FQGTGA. Trimming left V 5 bases short and J 4 bases short, with 14 bases between. This CDR3 contains 14 residues. The CDR3 coding sequence is TGTGCCAGCAGCACCGGGGGAGGCGGCACTGAAGCTTTCTTT. It codes for CASSTGGGGTEAFF.